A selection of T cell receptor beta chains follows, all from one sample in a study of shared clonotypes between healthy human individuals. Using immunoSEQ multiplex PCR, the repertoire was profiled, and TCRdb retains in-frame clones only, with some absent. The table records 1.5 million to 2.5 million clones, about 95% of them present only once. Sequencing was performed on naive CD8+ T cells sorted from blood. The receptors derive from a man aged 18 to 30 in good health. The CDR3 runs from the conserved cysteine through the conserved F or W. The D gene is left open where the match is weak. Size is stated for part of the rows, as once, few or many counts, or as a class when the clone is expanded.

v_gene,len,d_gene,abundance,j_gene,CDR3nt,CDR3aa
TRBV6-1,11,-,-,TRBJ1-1,TGTGCCAGCAATTCAGGGTCTGAAGCTTTCTTT,CASNSGSEAFF
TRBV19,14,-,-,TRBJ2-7,TGTGCCAGTAGTATCTTCCTTAAATCCTACGAGCAGTACTTC,CASSIFLKSYEQYF
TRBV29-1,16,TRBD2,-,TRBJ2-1,TGCAGCGTTGAAGATCCGACTAGCGGGTCCTACAATGAGCAGTTCTTC,CSVEDPTSGSYNEQFF
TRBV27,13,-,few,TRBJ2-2,TGTGCCAGCAGTTCCATGAACACCGGGGAGCTGTTTTTT,CASSSMNTGELFF
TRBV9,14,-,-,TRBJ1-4,TGTGCCAGCAGCGTAGGACCGATTAATGAAAAACTGTTTTTT,CASSVGPINEKLFF
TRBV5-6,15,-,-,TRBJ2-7,TGTGCCAGCAGCTTGGCCCCCGGATCAAGCTACGAGCAGTACTTC,CASSLAPGSSYEQYF
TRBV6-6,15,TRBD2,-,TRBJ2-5,TGTGCCAGCATAGGACTAGCGGGGGGCCAAGAGACCCAGTACTTC,CASIGLAGGQETQYF
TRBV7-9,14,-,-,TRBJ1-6,TGTGCCAGCAGCACCCCAGGGGATGGATCACCCCTCCACTTT,CASSTPGDGSPLHF
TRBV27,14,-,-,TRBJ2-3,TGTGCCGGGATGGCAGGGCACCTCACAGATACGCAGTATTTT,CAGMAGHLTDTQYF
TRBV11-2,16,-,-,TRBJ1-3,TGTGCCAGCAGCTTAGAGATCGGCAGCTCTGGAAACACCATATATTTT,CASSLEIGSSGNTIYF
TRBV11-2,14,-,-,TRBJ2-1,TGTGCCAGCAGCTTAATCTCGGGGGACAATGAGCAGTTCTTC,CASSLISGDNEQFF
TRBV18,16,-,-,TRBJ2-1,TGTGCCAGCGTACCGAAGGCCGAGAGCTCCTACAATGAGCAGTTCTTC,CASVPKAESSYNEQFF
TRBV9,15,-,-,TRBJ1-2,TGTGCCAGCAGCGTATTTGGTCAGGGGCTATATGGCTACACCTTC,CASSVFGQGLYGYTF
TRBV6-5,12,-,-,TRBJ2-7,TGTGCCACGTACGGGGGAGGCTACGAGCAGTACTTC,CATYGGGYEQYF
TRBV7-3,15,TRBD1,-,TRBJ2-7,TGTGCCAGCAGCCCGGCAGGGGGTACCTACTACGAGCAGTACTTC,CASSPAGGTYYEQYF
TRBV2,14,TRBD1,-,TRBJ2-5,TGTGCCAGCAGCGGGACAGGGTTCCTGGAGACCCAGTACTTC,CASSGTGFLETQYF
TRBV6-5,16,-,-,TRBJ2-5,TGTGCCAGCAGTTACTCGGTTGAGGGAGGGGGGGAGACCCAGTACTTC,CASSYSVEGGGETQYF
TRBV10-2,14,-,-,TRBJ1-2,TGCGCCAGCAGCCAACCCCCGGGTAATGGCGGCTACACCTTC,CASSQPPGNGGYTF
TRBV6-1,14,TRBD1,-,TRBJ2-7,TGTGCCTCGTCCCCCACAGGGGCAGTCTACGAGCAGTACTTC,CASSPTGAVYEQYF
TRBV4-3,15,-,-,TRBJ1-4,TGCGCCAGCAGCCAAGTCCTGGGCCCAAATGAAAAACTGTTTTTT,CASSQVLGPNEKLFF
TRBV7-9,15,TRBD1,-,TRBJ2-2,TGTGCCAGCAGCTTGACAGGGGAAGTCCCCGGGGAGCTGTTTTTT,CASSLTGEVPGELFF
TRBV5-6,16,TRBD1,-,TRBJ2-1,TGTGCCAGCAGCCGAGGACAGGGGGCCCCTTACAATGAGCAGTTCTTC,CASSRGQGAPYNEQFF
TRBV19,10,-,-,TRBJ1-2,TGTGCCAGTAGGAGGGATGGCTACACCTTC,CASRRDGYTF